This TCR beta chain was sequenced in a study of OX40 agonist ivuxolimab in advanced cancers. Study in general: Patients received ivuxolimab, an intravenous treatment, every 2 weeks at 0.01 to 10 mg/kg. Those enrolled were roughly 85% male, with a mean age of roughly 60 years and ages from about 20 to 85.

TCRdb keeps only in-frame clones here, not all; method: immunoSEQ multiplex PCR. The data hold roughly 93,000 clones, with 84% observed a single time. The study, taken as a whole, reports: CD4+ and CD8+ T cells in blood underwent clonal expansion by week 6 at 0.1 to 3.0 mg/kg.

With regard to this clone: Its matching antigen is unknown.

This sample comprised CD4+ or CD8+ T cells sorted from blood, obtained in a trial of the OX40 agonist ivuxolimab. This TCR was sampled from an adult with an advanced solid tumor such as melanoma, head and neck, liver or kidney cancer.

The CDR3 here is CASSPLGGGADTQYF. DNA of the CDR3: TGTGCCAGCTCACCACTCGGGGGGGGCGCAGATACGCAGTATTTT. This chain uses TRBV18 with TRBJ2-3; 8 positions agree with TRBD2. The CDR3 is 15 residues long. CDR1 KGHSH and CDR2 LQKENI come from the germline V gene. The trim removed 1 base at V and 4 bases at J, leaving 4 bases unmatched.